One sample yielded the 28 T cell receptor beta chains listed below, sequenced in a study of blood T cell repertoires in COVID-19. Clones were read by immunoSEQ multiplex PCR, and TCRdb kept only the in-frame ones, dropping some. The data contain fewer than 250,000 clones, approximately 90% of them singletons. The sample consisted of peripheral blood. Receptors originate from a man aged 65 to 79 with acute or convalescent COVID-19.

In this sample, this clone turned up once. The rearrangement links TRBV19 to TRBJ2-3; D is unclear. Germline-derived CDR1 and CDR2 are LNHDA and SQIVND (reference sequence). V lost 6 bases and J lost 2, with 12 bases in between. The CDR3 runs to 14 residues. The CDR3 loop is CASRAHTITDTQYF. CDR3 in DNA: TGTGCCAGTAGGGCTCACACGATCACAGATACGCAGTATTTT.

The chain uses TRBV5-1 and TRBJ2-2; a weak D match, TRBD1 (5 bases). From germline, CDR1 is SGHRS and CDR2 YFSETQ. CDR3 length: 14 residues. The V gene lost 4 bases and the J gene lost 3 bases, with 10 bases spanning the gap. The CDR3 bases are TGCGCCAGCAGCATCCCGACAGACACCGGGGAGCTGTTTTTT. Amino acids: CASSIPTDTGELFF.

The table lists this clone with many counts. The rearrangement joins TRBV29-1 to TRBJ2-7, with TRBD2 matching 7 bases. This CDR3 contains 12 residues. CDR1 is SQVTM, CDR2 ANQGSEA, per germline. V dropped 8 bases and J dropped 3; count of bases not matched to a gene: 7. CDR3 nucleotide sequence: TGCAGCTCCCTTGGGGAGGGCTACGAGCAGTACTTC. Its protein is CSSLGEGYEQYF.

J is TRBJ1-1 and V is TRBV18; 7 bases align to TRBD1. CDR1 is KGHSH, CDR2 LQKENI, per germline. After removal of 4 bases from V and 5 bases from J, the junction contained 4 bases not matched to a gene. The CDR3 is 13 residues long. CDR3 in amino acids: CASSQGAKTEAFF. DNA for the CDR3: TGTGCCAGCTCACAGGGGGCAAAGACTGAAGCTTTCTTT.

The V call is TRBV28, the J call TRBJ2-2; TRBD1 matches at 9 bases. CDR1 and CDR2 from the germline V gene are MDHEN and SYDVKM. J gave up 6 bases and V 2 bases, and 4 bases lay outside the gene matches. This CDR3 region has 15 residues. CDR3 protein: CASSLTGGASGELFF. Written as DNA, the CDR3 is TGTGCCAGCAGTTTAACAGGGGGCGCCTCCGGGGAGCTGTTTTTT.

The rearrangement uses TRBV19 and TRBJ1-1; D perhaps matches TRBD1 (5 bases). The CDR3 covers 13 residues. Germline-derived CDR1 and CDR2 are LNHDA and SQIVND (reference sequence). Deletions cut 1 base from V and 7 bases from J, with 10 bases between. The CDR3 nucleotides read TGTGCCAGTAGTATAGGCCTCGGGGGTGAAGCTTTCTTT. Its protein is CASSIGLGGEAFF.

The V and J genes are TRBV2 and TRBJ1-5; the D gene is possibly TRBD1 (6 bases). CDR1 and CDR2 from the germline V gene are SNHLY and FYNNEI. The V end lost 7 bases, the J end lost 4 bases, and 14 bases lay between the germline ends. The CDR3 sequence is 14 residues long. The CDR3 DNA reads as TGTGCCAGCAAGACAGGCGGATCGAATCAGCCCCAGCATTTT. Its protein is CASKTGGSNQPQHF.

The chain recombines TRBV3-1 (or the pseudogene TRBV3-2) with TRBJ2-5; 7 nucleotides match TRBD2. V dropped 1 base and J dropped 7; count of bases not matched to a gene: 12. Germline lookup yields CDR1 LGHDT and CDR2 YNNKEL (reference sequence). This CDR3 contains 16 residues. The CDR3 coding sequence is TGTGCCAGCAGCCAAGCGATTAGCGGGTCCCAGGGGACCCAGTACTTC. It codes for CASSQAISGSQGTQYF.

The chain carries TRBV3-1 (or the pseudogene TRBV3-2) and TRBJ2-7; possible D gene TRBD2, 5 bases. Deletions cut 1 base from V and 0 bases from J, with 13 bases between. The length of the CDR3 is 16 residues. Germline V gene sequence: CDR1 LGHDT, CDR2 YNNKEL (reference sequence). DNA of the CDR3: TGTGCCAGCAGCCAAGTGAGCGGCCTCTCCTCCTACGAGCAGTACTTC. Its translation: CASSQVSGLSSYEQYF.

The chain combines TRBV10-3 with TRBJ1-3, with 9 bases that match TRBD1. Losses at the gene ends were 6 bases for V and 4 bases for J; bases not matched to a gene: 4. The CDR3 contains 14 residues. Germline V gene data show CDR1 as ENHRY and CDR2 as SYGVKD. The CDR3 bases are TGTGCCATCAGGGGGACAGGGATAGGAAACACCATATATTTT. Residues: CAIRGTGIGNTIYF.

The rearrangement joins TRBV28 to TRBJ1-1, with D possibly matching TRBD1 (6 bases). This CDR3 is 15 amino acids long. Germline V CDR1 and CDR2: MDHEN, SYDVKM. Trimming took off 5 bases at V and 5 bases at J, with 18 bases between the two ends. The CDR3 region has the DNA TGTGCCAGCAGTACTCCCACAGGGCCGGGGACTGAAGCTTTCTTT. Protein: CASSTPTGPGTEAFF. The complete variable domain, with remaining parts taken from reference TRBV28 and TRBJ1-1, reads DVKVTQSSRYLVKRTGEKVFLECVQDMDHENMFWYRQDPGLGLRLIYFSYDVKMKEKGDIPEGYSVSREKKERFSLILESASTNQTSMYLCASSTPTGPGTEAFFGQGTRLTVV.

This chain joins TRBV6-5 and TRBJ1-1; a possible D gene is TRBD1 (6 bases). The V end was cut by 7 bases, the J end by 0 bases, with 9 bases between. This CDR3 is 13 amino acids long. Germline CDR1 MNHEY, CDR2 SVGAGI. The CDR3 loop reads CASTGQMNTEAFF. CDR3 nucleotides: TGTGCCAGCACTGGACAGATGAACACTGAAGCTTTCTTT.

V and J are TRBV19 and TRBJ1-5; TRBD1 agrees at 8 bases. Trimming cost V 6 bases and J 1 base; bases outside gene matches: 8. This CDR3 is 16 amino acids long. Germline CDR1 and CDR2: LNHDA and SQIVND (reference sequence). The chain's CDR3 is CASSGQGMWSNQPQHF. In DNA form, the CDR3 reads TGTGCCAGTAGCGGACAGGGTATGTGGAGCAATCAGCCCCAGCATTTT.

This clone was detected once. The junction shows a germline mismatch at one end, possibly a read error. The rearrangement links TRBV27 to TRBJ2-6; D is uncertain. This CDR3 region has 17 residues. Germline V gene lookup returns CDR1 MNHEY and CDR2 SMNVEV (reference sequence). In DNA, the CDR3 is TGTGCCAGCAGCTTATCCCTCAGAAGCTCTGGGGCCAACGTCCTGACTTTC. It is translated as CASSLSLRSSGANVLTF.

Comments on this clone: Distinct nucleotide sequences in the sample also encode this CDR3. V and J are TRBV27 and TRBJ2-2, with D possibly matching TRBD1 (5 bases). Germline lookup yields CDR1 MNHEY and CDR2 SMNVEV (reference sequence). Trimming cost V 4 bases and J 5 bases, with 14 bases left between them. This CDR3 has 15 amino acids. CDR3 sequence (DNA): TGTGCCAGCAGTTCAAGGGGCGCAGGGACCGGGGAGCTGTTTTTT. It yields the protein CASSSRGAGTGELFF.

The chain recombines TRBV29-1 with TRBJ2-1, with 9 bases matching TRBD2. The CDR3 runs to 15 residues. Germline V lookup: CDR1 SQVTM, CDR2 ANQGSEA. V lost 3 bases, J lost 0 bases, and 3 bases stayed unmatched. CDR3: CSVERLADSYNEQFF. DNA of the CDR3: TGCAGCGTTGAGAGACTAGCGGACTCCTACAATGAGCAGTTCTTC.

Written as DNA, the CDR3 is TGCGCCAGCAGGAAGACCGGGACTAGAGACAATGAGCAGTTCTTC. The encoded protein is CASRKTGTRDNEQFF. The gene calls are TRBV5-1 and TRBJ2-1, with TRBD2 matching over 8 bases. Germline V gives CDR1 SGHRS, CDR2 YFSETQ. The CDR3 contains 15 residues. J was trimmed by 5 bases and V by 5 bases; bases with no gene match: 9.

The V and J genes are TRBV3-1 (or the pseudogene TRBV3-2) and TRBJ1-2; TRBD1 matches at 7 bases. After removal of 4 bases from V and 6 bases from J, the junction contained 8 bases not matched to a gene. The CDR3 runs to 14 residues. In germline, CDR1 is LGHDT, CDR2 YNNKEL (reference sequence). CDR3 nucleotide sequence: TGTGCCAGCAGCCCTGGGACAGTCAGTGATGGCTACACCTTC. Protein sequence: CASSPGTVSDGYTF.

The CDR3 DNA sequence: TGTGCCATCAGTGGCGTCGGGGACAGTCTAGGCTACACCTTC. Translation: CAISGVGDSLGYTF. This sequence joins TRBV10-3 and TRBJ1-2; 7 bases align to TRBD1. The V segment lost 4 bases and the J segment 8 bases; nucleotides outside the gene matches: 10. Germline values: CDR1 ENHRY, CDR2 SYGVKD. The CDR3 runs to 14 residues.

The V and J genes are TRBV7-2 and TRBJ2-7; D not resolved. This CDR3 is built from 12 residues. The germline gives CDR1 SGHTA, CDR2 FQGNSA. V was pared by 5 bases and J by 2 bases, with 7 bases between. The CDR3, as DNA: TGTGCCAGCAGCAAAGACACCTACGAGCAGTACTTC. Translating gives CASSKDTYEQYF.

The chain joins TRBV9 to TRBJ2-3, with D unresolved. V was pared by 6 bases and J by 4 bases, with 15 bases between. Germline CDR1 is SGDLS and CDR2 is YYNGEE. This CDR3 is built from 14 residues. Written as DNA, the CDR3 is TGTGCCAGCACCCCCGCCCCCACACCAGATACGCAGTATTTT. Translating it yields CASTPAPTPDTQYF.

The V call is TRBV27, the J call TRBJ2-6; D is ambiguous. Germline V gene lookup returns CDR1 MNHEY and CDR2 SMNVEV (reference sequence). CDR3 length: 14 residues. Between the trimmed V and J ends, which lost 6 bases and 0 bases, there was a span of 6 bases. The CDR3 spells CASRTNSGANVLTF. The CDR3 DNA reads TGTGCCAGCAGGACAAACTCTGGGGCCAACGTCCTGACTTTC.

This clone was recorded a few times. V usage is TRBV12-3 or TRBV12-4 and J usage is TRBJ1-2; perhaps TRBD1 as D (6 bases). Trimming pared 5 bases from V and 4 bases from J, leaving 11 bases between. The CDR3 runs 13 residues. The CDR3 sequence is CASSAQGIYGYTF. As DNA, the CDR3 is TGTGCCAGCAGTGCACAGGGTATCTATGGCTACACCTTC.

The chain is built from TRBV28 and TRBJ2-5, with D possibly TRBD2 on 6 matching bases. Trimming removed 5 bases from V and 1 base from J, with 11 bases in between. Looked up from germline, CDR1 is MDHEN and CDR2 is SYDVKM. The CDR3 is 14 amino acids. CDR3 sequence reads: CASSNRGSQETQYF. Here the CDR3 DNA reads TGTGCCAGCAGTAATCGGGGGTCCCAAGAGACCCAGTACTTC.

This clone has just one count. The CDR3 protein is CASSPGLAGGREQFF. The CDR3 nucleotides are TGTGCCAGCAGCCCCGGACTAGCGGGAGGGCGAGAGCAGTTCTTC. The chain couples TRBV11-2 to TRBJ2-1; 15 positions match TRBD2. Germline V gene sequence: CDR1 SGHAT, CDR2 FQNNGV. V shed 5 bases, J shed 10 bases, and the junction held 6 bases outside the gene matches. The CDR3 length is 15 residues.

The rearrangement links TRBV7-2 to TRBJ2-5, with D possibly matching TRBD1 (5 bases). There are 16 residues in the CDR3. Germline values: CDR1 SGHTA, CDR2 FQGNSA. V was clipped by 4 bases and J by 5 bases, with 20 bases between them. CDR3: CASSYTTHGARETQYF. CDR3 bases: TGTGCCAGCAGCTATACCACACATGGGGCTAGGGAGACCCAGTACTTC.

The V call is TRBV2, the J call TRBJ2-3; 9 bases line up with TRBD2. The junction had 9 bases not matched to a gene; V was cut back by 4 bases and J by 1 base. The CDR3 is 17 residues long. Germline values: CDR1 SNHLY, CDR2 FYNNEI. The CDR3 DNA reads as TGTGCCAGCAGTGGGAAACGGCGACTAGCGGGCACAGATACGCAGTATTTT. It yields the protein CASSGKRRLAGTDTQYF.

In this sample, this clone turned up many times. The chain recombines TRBV5-5 with TRBJ2-7; D not resolved. Trimming pared 0 bases from V and 4 bases from J, leaving 11 bases between. Per the germline V gene, CDR1 is SGHKS and CDR2 is YYEKEE (reference sequence). The CDR3 is 14 amino acids. The CDR3, as DNA: TGTGCCAGCAGCTTGGGAGGAGTTTGGTACGAGCAGTACTTC. This sequence encodes CASSLGGVWYEQYF. Full variable domain (missing parts from reference TRBV5-5 and TRBJ2-7): DAGVTQSPTHLIKTRGQQVTLRCSPISGHKSVSWYQQVLGQGPQFIFQYYEKEERGRGNFPDRFSARQFPNYSSELNVNALLLGDSALYLCASSLGGVWYEQYFGPGTRLTVT.